Described below is a single TCR beta chain sequence and its context. These donors were members of the roughly 130-subject validation cohort, a group separate from the approximately 620-subject first cohort. This record comes from a study of cytomegalovirus exposure and HLA in healthy donors. This table comes from immunoSEQ multiplex PCR, and its TCRdb copy is limited to in-frame clones, with some not included. The sample contains hundreds of thousands of clones, approximately 88% of which appear only once. The specimen was PBMCs. The sequence came from a woman aged 25 to 39 in good health and CMV-seropositive.

This CDR3 is CASSLRQTYEQYF. CDR3 nucleotide sequence: TGCGCCAGCAGCTTGCGACAGACCTACGAGCAGTACTTC. The rearrangement joins TRBV5-1 to TRBJ2-7, with D perhaps matching TRBD1 (5 bases). V gave up 1 base and J gave up 2 bases, with 7 bases separating them. Germline assignment: CDR1 SGHRS and CDR2 YFSETQ. The CDR3 totals 13 residues.